This record covers a single TCR beta chain. It lacks a known antigen. Base quality data are lacking; no much larger clone is found one base away. The CDR3 starts with the cysteine, ends with the phenylalanine, and has 13 residues. This entry keeps only the CDR3 DNA: 39 bases, framed from base 1. The germline V gene sets CDR1 to KGHSH and CDR2 to LQKENI. V gives up 3 bases and J gives up 8 bases, and the segment between their germline ends measures 10 bases. These data belong to a study of Ad26.COV2.S vaccination and SARS-CoV-2 variants (dated by TCRdb to the early 2020s). A note on the overall study: Donors in the vaccine arm were drawn from COV1001, a phase I-IIa trial of Ad26.COV2.S in healthy adults that was multicentre, randomized, double-blind and placebo-controlled. The TCR-sequenced set comprised approximately 30 samples: 19 Ad26.COV2.S vaccine recipients, 5 placebo recipients and 8 SARS-CoV-2 convalescent individuals. Sequencing of the TCRbeta repertoire served to evaluate the specificity and breadth of SARS-CoV-2-reactive T cell receptors following Ad26.COV2.S vaccination. Ad26.COV2.S was administered intramuscularly at a dose of 5x10^10 or 1x10^11 viral particles, either as one shot or as two shots given 56 days apart. Throughout the experiments and outcome assessment, investigators stayed blinded to trial group allocation. Trial participants were randomized into five groups of five: low-dose or high-dose Ad26.COV2.S given once or twice, or placebo on both occasions. General conclusions and limits of the study: Comparing responses between vaccine doses or regimens was not something the study was powered to do. The authors noted that the TCR breadth and depth analyses may have underestimated total T cell responses. Ad26.COV2.S recipients had higher spike-specific TCR breadth than placebo recipients (P = 0.0014). Substantial breadth of spike-specific CD8+ and CD4+ T cell responses was reported after vaccination. Vaccine and placebo recipients had comparable non-spike TCR breadth, which fits with the vaccine containing only spike.

TCRbeta CDR3 regions were sequenced with the immunoSEQ Assay. After extraction, genomic DNA underwent amplification by bias-controlled multiplex PCR, followed by high-throughput sequencing. Per the authors' processing: To quantify the absolute abundance of every unique TCRbeta CDR3 region, sequences were collapsed and filtered. Usable DNA was measured by amplifying reference genes present in all nucleated cells, and TCRbeta template counts were normalized to that usable DNA to estimate T cell fraction. Repertoire TCRs were annotated as SARS-CoV-2-specific by exact matching of V gene, CDR3 amino acid sequence and J gene to a known reactive TCR set. The reference SARS-CoV-2 TCR set was obtained from MIRA and was filtered for enrichment in COVID-19-positive ImmuneCODE repertoires, whereby public or cross-reactive TCRs were removed. Drawing on the MIRA antigens, annotated TCRs were analysed further at the level of specific ORF or position within ORF. Breadth was defined as annotated unique rearrangements over total unique productive rearrangements; depth was the summed frequency of those rearrangements. Two-sided Wilcoxon rank-sum tests were applied when comparing TCR breadth between groups. TCRdb holds this immuneACCESS table with in-frame rearrangements only. Some clones are missing; in checked studies, unresolved V genes explain under half, and the rest has no known cause. The DNA gave D and trimming, while V, J and clone size come from that table. For this sample the table gives around 450,000 clones, of which about 91% were detected only once. The ten biggest clones cover roughly 2.5% of the sample.

The treatment or condition label here, explained by the study, means: over 15 received Ad26.COV2.S at low or high dose, single or two shots; 5 received placebo; per-sample allocation not given. For vaccine and placebo recipients, repertoires were sequenced using samples collected on day 63 after the first injection. In Cohort 1b, some 25 adults aged 18-55 years were enrolled at a single site in Boston, USA, between 29 July and 7 August 2020. Ad26.COV2.S was a replication-incompetent adenovirus type 26 vector that expressed a prefusion-stabilized SARS-CoV-2 spike protein derived from the original Wuhan strain.

The input for sequencing was peripheral blood, taken in a trial of Ad26.COV2.S vaccine versus placebo. This sequence uses TRBV18 and TRBJ1-4, with the D gene call left open. The receptor comes from a person aged 18 to 59 who received the Ad26.COV2.S COVID-19 vaccine or a placebo. The DNA sequence is TGTGCCAGCTCACCTTTCCGAGGAGAAAAACTGTTTTTT. Translated, it gives CASSPFRGEKLFF.